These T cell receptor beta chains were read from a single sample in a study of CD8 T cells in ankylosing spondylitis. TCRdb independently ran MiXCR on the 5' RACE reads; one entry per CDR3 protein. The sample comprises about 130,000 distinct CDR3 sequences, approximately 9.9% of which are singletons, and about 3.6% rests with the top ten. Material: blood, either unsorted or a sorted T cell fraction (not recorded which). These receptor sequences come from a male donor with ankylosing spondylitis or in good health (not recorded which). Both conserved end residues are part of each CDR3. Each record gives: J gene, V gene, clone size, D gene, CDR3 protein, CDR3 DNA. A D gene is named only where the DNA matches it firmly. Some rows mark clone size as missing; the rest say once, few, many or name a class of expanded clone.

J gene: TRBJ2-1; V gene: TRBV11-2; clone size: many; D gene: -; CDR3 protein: CASSLGLNNEQFF; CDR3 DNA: TGTGCCAGCAGCTTAGGACTAAACAATGAGCAGTTCTTC
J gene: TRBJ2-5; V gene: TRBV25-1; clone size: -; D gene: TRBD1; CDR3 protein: CASRGQGGQETQYF; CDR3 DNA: TGTGCCAGCAGGGGACAGGGAGGCCAAGAGACCCAGTACTTC
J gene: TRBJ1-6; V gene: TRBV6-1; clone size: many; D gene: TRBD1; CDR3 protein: CASSQNRGKNSPLHF; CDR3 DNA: TGTGCCAGCAGCCAAAACAGGGGAAAGAATTCACCCCTCCACTTT
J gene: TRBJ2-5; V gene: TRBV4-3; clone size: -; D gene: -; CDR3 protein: CASSRNQGNQETQYF; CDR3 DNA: TGCGCCAGCAGCCGCAACCAGGGAAACCAAGAGACCCAGTACTTC
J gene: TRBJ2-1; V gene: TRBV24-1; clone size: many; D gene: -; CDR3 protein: CATSASPREEQFF; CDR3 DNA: TGTGCCACCAGTGCCTCCCCCCGGGAAGAGCAGTTCTTC
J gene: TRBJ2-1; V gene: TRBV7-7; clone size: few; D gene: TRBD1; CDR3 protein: CASSPEGQATYNEQFF; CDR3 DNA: TGTGCCAGCAGCCCCGAGGGACAGGCAACATACAATGAGCAGTTCTTC
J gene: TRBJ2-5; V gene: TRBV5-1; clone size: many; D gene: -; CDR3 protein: CASSYSGTPRETQYF; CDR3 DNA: TGCGCCAGCAGCTACTCCGGGACCCCCAGAGAGACCCAGTACTTC
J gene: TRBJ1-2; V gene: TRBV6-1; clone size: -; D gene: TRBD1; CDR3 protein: CASSPSRTGQGRYGYTF; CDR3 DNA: TGTGCCAGCAGTCCATCGCGAACGGGACAGGGTCGATATGGCTACACCTTC
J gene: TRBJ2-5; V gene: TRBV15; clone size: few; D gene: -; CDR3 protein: CATEGQTQETQYF; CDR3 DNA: TGTGCCACCGAAGGGCAGACTCAAGAGACCCAGTACTTC
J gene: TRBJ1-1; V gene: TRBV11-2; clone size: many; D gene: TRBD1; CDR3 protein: CASSIGGPVDRGLNTEAFF; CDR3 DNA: TGTGCCAGCAGCATAGGAGGCCCGGTGGACAGGGGACTTAACACTGAAGCTTTCTTT
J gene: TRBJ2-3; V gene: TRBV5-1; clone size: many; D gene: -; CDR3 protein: CASSFGGRRTDTQYF; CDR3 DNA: TGCGCCAGCAGCTTTGGAGGGAGACGCACAGATACGCAGTATTTT
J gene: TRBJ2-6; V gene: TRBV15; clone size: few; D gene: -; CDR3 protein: CATSRDLLGANVLTF; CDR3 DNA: TGTGCCACCAGCAGAGACCTACTTGGGGCCAACGTCCTGACTTTC
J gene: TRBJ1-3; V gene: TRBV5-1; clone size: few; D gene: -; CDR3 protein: CASSLDQVGSGNTIYF; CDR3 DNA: TGCGCCAGCAGCTTGGACCAGGTCGGCTCTGGAAACACCATATATTTT
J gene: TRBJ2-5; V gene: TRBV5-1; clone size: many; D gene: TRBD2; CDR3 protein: CASSLATSGLETQYF; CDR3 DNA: TGCGCCAGCAGCTTGGCTACTAGCGGGTTGGAGACCCAGTACTTC
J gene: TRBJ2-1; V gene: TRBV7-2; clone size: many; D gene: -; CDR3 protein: CASSLVVGGINEQFF; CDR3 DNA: TGTGCCAGCAGCTTAGTTGTTGGGGGGATCAATGAGCAGTTCTTC
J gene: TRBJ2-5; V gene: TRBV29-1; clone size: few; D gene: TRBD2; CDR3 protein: CSVGLAGVETQYF; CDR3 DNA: TGCAGCGTGGGACTAGCGGGAGTAGAGACCCAGTACTTC
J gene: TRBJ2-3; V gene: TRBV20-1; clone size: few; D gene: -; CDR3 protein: CSARGLTTTMPTDTQYF; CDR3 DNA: TGCAGTGCTAGAGGGCTGACAACCACTATGCCGACAGATACGCAGTATTTT
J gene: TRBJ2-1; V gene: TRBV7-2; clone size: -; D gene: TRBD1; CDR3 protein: CASSLASRGRVIGYNEQFF; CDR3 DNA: TGTGCCAGCAGCTTAGCGAGCAGGGGGCGAGTAATCGGCTACAATGAGCAGTTCTTC
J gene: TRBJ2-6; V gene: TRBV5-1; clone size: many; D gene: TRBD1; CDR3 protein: CASSVNPGTGSSGANVLTF; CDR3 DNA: TGCGCCAGCAGCGTAAACCCCGGGACAGGGAGCTCTGGGGCCAACGTCCTGACTTTC
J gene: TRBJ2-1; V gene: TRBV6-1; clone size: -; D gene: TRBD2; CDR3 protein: CASSTYGTSGSNEQFF; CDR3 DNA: TGTGCCAGCAGTACGTACGGGACTAGCGGTTCGAATGAGCAGTTCTTC
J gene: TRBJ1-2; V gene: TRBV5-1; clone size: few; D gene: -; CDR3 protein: CASSLEGVRNYGYTF; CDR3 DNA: TGCGCCAGCAGCTTGGAGGGGGTTCGGAACTATGGCTACACCTTC
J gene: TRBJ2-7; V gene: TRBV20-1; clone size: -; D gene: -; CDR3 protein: CSASVGVSYEQYF; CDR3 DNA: TGCAGTGCTAGTGTCGGTGTCAGCTACGAGCAGTACTTC